A selection of T cell receptor beta chains follows, all from one sample in a study of blood T cells in healthy people across ages. TCRdb re-called the 5' RACE reads through MiXCR, storing one row per CDR3 protein. In the table there are 790,000 or so distinct CDR3 sequences, around 50% of which are singletons. The source material was blood. The source of these receptors is a man between 40 and 49 years old in good health. CDR3s include the opening cysteine and the closing phenylalanine or tryptophan. The D gene is left open where the match is weak. Only part of the rows carry a size: once, few, many, or a class if the clone is expanded.

>TRBD2|TRBV10-3|TRBJ2-3|few
CAISGGLAGGTDTQYF
TGTGCCATCAGTGGGGGACTAGCGGGAGGCACAGATACGCAGTATTTT
>TRBD1|TRBV6-1|TRBJ2-7|few
CASRVPYGTEKAFGPYEQYF
TGTGCCAGCAGAGTACCCTACGGGACAGAGAAGGCGTTTGGTCCCTACGAGCAGTACTTC
>-|TRBV12-3/TRBV12-4|TRBJ2-7|many
CASSQTTGSEQYF
TGTGCCAGCAGCCAAACTACAGGGAGCGAGCAGTACTTC
>-|TRBV12-5|TRBJ2-1|-
CASGLREAYNEQFF
TGTGCTAGTGGTTTACGCGAAGCCTACAATGAGCAGTTCTTC
>-|TRBV13|TRBJ2-7|many
CASSLGGEGIYEQYF
TGTGCCAGCAGCTTAGGGGGCGAGGGTATCTACGAGCAGTACTTC
>TRBD2|TRBV24-1|TRBJ2-7|-
CTTSERSGRRDEQYF
TGTACCACCAGTGAACGGAGCGGGAGAAGGGATGAGCAGTACTTC
>TRBD1|TRBV5-6|TRBJ2-2|-
CASRLTGSGELFF
TGTGCCAGCAGATTGACAGGGTCCGGGGAGCTGTTTTTT
>-|TRBV13|TRBJ1-2|-
CASSPNGLGNPNYGYTF
TGTGCCAGCAGCCCTAATGGGTTGGGCAACCCTAACTATGGCTACACCTTC
>-|TRBV7-2|TRBJ2-5|few
CASSAQGGETQYF
TGTGCCAGCAGCGCACAGGGCGGCGAGACCCAGTACTTC
>TRBD2|TRBV5-1|TRBJ2-5|-
CASSSTAGDETQYF
TGCGCCAGCAGCTCAACAGCGGGAGACGAGACCCAGTACTTC
>TRBD1|TRBV11-2|TRBJ2-4|-
CASSPRGFTGGGPQGAKNIQYF
TGTGCCAGCAGCCCCCGCGGGTTTACAGGGGGCGGCCCACAAGGGGCCAAAAACATTCAGTACTTC
>TRBD1|TRBV7-3|TRBJ2-2|-
CASSFGTGGGPRTGELFF
TGCGCCAGCAGCTTCGGGACAGGGGGCGGACCTCGTACCGGGGAGCTGTTTTTT
>-|TRBV28|TRBJ2-6|-
CASSTTRGPGANVLTF
TGTGCCAGCAGTACAACCAGGGGCCCTGGGGCCAACGTCCTGACTTTC
>-|TRBV2|TRBJ1-2|-
CASSGRYGYTF
TGTGCCAGCTCGGGCCGTTATGGCTACACCTTC
>TRBD1|TRBV9|TRBJ1-2|-
CASSVVQGADYTF
TGTGCCAGCAGCGTAGTACAGGGGGCAGACTACACCTTC
>-|TRBV9|TRBJ2-1|-
CASSVAHQRRHNEQFF
TGTGCCAGCAGCGTAGCTCACCAAAGACGGCACAATGAGCAGTTCTTC
>TRBD2|TRBV9|TRBJ2-3|many
CASSAHPGTSGTDTQYF
TGTGCCAGCAGCGCCCACCCGGGGACTAGCGGCACAGATACGCAGTATTTT
>TRBD1|TRBV7-8|TRBJ1-2|-
CASSSRRGRGYGYTF
TGTGCCAGCAGCTCCCGGAGGGGGCGCGGGTATGGCTACACCTTC
>-|TRBV29-1|TRBJ1-2|-
CSVDGPSDSYTF
TGCAGCGTTGATGGGCCTTCTGATAGCTACACCTTC
>TRBD1|TRBV12-5|TRBJ1-5|-
CASGSKPGQSQTNQPQHF
TGTGCTAGTGGTTCCAAACCGGGACAGAGTCAAACTAATCAGCCCCAGCATTTT
>-|TRBV20-1|TRBJ2-5|-
CSARDLREETQYF
TGCAGTGCTAGAGATCTCAGGGAAGAGACCCAGTACTTC
>-|TRBV5-1|TRBJ1-5|few
CASSSSGTPDQPQHF
TGCGCCAGCAGCTCCTCCGGGACCCCGGACCAGCCCCAGCATTTT
>TRBD1|TRBV4-3|TRBJ1-4|few
CASSQAGTGEEKLFF
TGCGCCAGCAGCCAAGCCGGGACAGGGGAAGAAAAACTGTTTTTT
>TRBD1|TRBV3-1|TRBJ1-2|-
CASSAGQGVYGYTF
TGTGCCAGCAGCGCGGGACAGGGGGTCTATGGCTACACCTTC
>-|TRBV9|TRBJ2-7|-
CASSVTSGQATQYF
TGTGCCAGCAGCGTCACGAGCGGCCAAGCAACCCAGTACTTC
>-|TRBV20-1|TRBJ1-6|-
CSAPVGAGQSHHF
TGCAGTGCACCAGTGGGTGCTGGACAGTCACACCACTTT
>TRBD1|TRBV27|TRBJ2-7|-
CASSLYNDGTEVRKDEQYF
TGTGCCAGCAGTTTATATAACGACGGGACAGAGGTTCGGAAGGACGAGCAGTACTTC
>-|TRBV2|TRBJ1-1|-
CASSEERHAEAFF
TGTGCCAGCAGTGAGGAACGCCACGCTGAAGCTTTCTTT
>-|TRBV6-5|TRBJ2-3|few
CASSSGGGLTDTQYF
TGTGCCAGCAGTTCGGGTGGGGGCCTCACAGATACGCAGTATTTT
>-|TRBV6-2/TRBV6-3|TRBJ2-1|-
CASSYTSLGNEQFF
TGTGCCAGCAGTTACACGTCCCTCGGCAATGAGCAGTTCTTC
>TRBD2|TRBV20-1|TRBJ2-3|few
CSASARFRLAGDTDTQYF
TGCAGTGCTAGTGCTCGGTTCCGACTAGCGGGGGACACAGATACGCAGTATTTT
>-|TRBV4-3|TRBJ2-5|-
CASSQGTQGGETQYF
TGCGCCAGCAGCCAAGGGACCCAAGGGGGGGAGACCCAGTACTTC
>-|TRBV24-1|TRBJ2-3|-
CATSPAEADTQYF
TGTGCCACCAGTCCAGCCGAGGCAGATACGCAGTATTTT
>TRBD2|TRBV27|TRBJ2-4|-
CASSLGGEVGNIQYF
TGTGCCAGCAGTTTAGGGGGGGAAGTGGGAAACATTCAGTACTTC
>-|TRBV5-1|TRBJ1-2|-
CASTDEAWGYTF
TGCGCCAGCACGGACGAGGCTTGGGGCTACACCTTC
>TRBD1|TRBV6-6|TRBJ1-6|once
CASSRDRGTSPLHF
TGTGCCAGCAGCCGGGACAGGGGAACTTCACCCCTCCACTTT
>-|TRBV6-2/TRBV6-3|TRBJ2-5|-
CASSYGAWQGETQYF
TGTGCCAGCAGTTACGGTGCGTGGCAGGGGGAGACCCAGTACTTC
>TRBD1|TRBV6-6|TRBJ2-5|-
CASSQRGQGARETQYF
TGTGCCAGCAGTCAACGGGGGCAGGGGGCACGTGAGACCCAGTACTTC
>-|TRBV5-1|TRBJ1-4|-
CASSLAGDLSEKLFF
TGCGCCAGCAGCCTAGCCGGGGATCTTAGTGAAAAACTGTTTTTT
>-|TRBV20-1|TRBJ2-7|-
CSTRDLASSYEQYF
TGCAGTACTAGAGATCTCGCAAGCTCCTACGAGCAGTACTTC
>-|TRBV28|TRBJ2-7|-
CASARTGASSYEQYF
TGTGCCAGCGCCAGGACGGGGGCGAGCTCCTACGAGCAGTACTTC
>TRBD2|TRBV7-2|TRBJ2-5|-
CASSLDAGLAGTQYF
TGTGCCAGCAGCTTAGACGCCGGGCTAGCGGGGACCCAGTACTTC
>-|TRBV29-1|TRBJ1-1|-
CSVYKGGGNTEAFF
TGCAGCGTTTATAAGGGGGGGGGGAACACTGAAGCTTTCTTT
>TRBD2|TRBV11-2|TRBJ2-1|-
CASSPGGLPSEQFF
TGTGCCAGCAGCCCGGGGGGACTGCCTTCGGAGCAGTTCTTC
>TRBD1|TRBV27|TRBJ2-7|-
CASRTDRDSSYEQYF
TGTGCCAGCAGGACCGACCGGGACAGCTCCTACGAGCAGTACTTC
>-|TRBV12-3/TRBV12-4|TRBJ2-1|-
CASRDPRFHNEQFF
TGTGCCAGCCGAGATCCCAGGTTCCACAATGAGCAGTTCTTC
>TRBD1|TRBV25-1|TRBJ1-2|few
CASSEYRGRMGYGYTF
TGTGCCAGCAGTGAATACAGGGGGCGGATGGGTTATGGCTACACCTTC
>TRBD2|TRBV7-9|TRBJ2-1|-
CASSNTMLLAANNEQFF
TGTGCCAGCAGTAATACAATGCTACTAGCGGCCAACAATGAGCAGTTCTTC
>-|TRBV28|TRBJ2-7|-
CASRKQGYSYEQYF
TGTGCCAGCAGAAAACAGGGCTATTCCTACGAGCAGTACTTC
>-|TRBV11-2|TRBJ2-7|-
CASSPERVHYEQYF
TGTGCCAGCAGCCCCGAGCGGGTTCACTACGAGCAGTACTTC
>-|TRBV27|TRBJ1-1|-
CASRPPRLVTEAFF
TGTGCCAGCAGGCCACCGCGTTTGGTCACTGAAGCTTTCTTT
>TRBD1|TRBV20-1|TRBJ1-1|-
CSARQGAPTFTEAFF
TGCAGTGCTAGACAGGGGGCCCCTACATTCACTGAAGCTTTCTTT
>-|TRBV29-1|TRBJ2-1|-
CSVSIGNEQFF
TGCAGCGTTTCGATCGGTAATGAGCAGTTCTTC
>TRBD1|TRBV7-9|TRBJ2-1|few
CASSSDRGRAGVVNEQFF
TGTGCCAGCAGCTCGGACAGGGGGAGGGCCGGGGTTGTCAATGAGCAGTTCTTC